Reported below is one TCR beta chain. As yet, its antigen is unknown. The authors ran a second PCR of about 6 to 12 cycles using a sample-barcoded 5' primer and a J-beta primer mix. TCRdb independently ran MiXCR on the 5' RACE reads; one entry per CDR3 protein. The sample carries 1.5 million or so distinct CDR3 sequences, roughly 40% recorded once. This sample was included in a study of blood T cells in healthy people across ages. Whole-study results and caveats: Those diversity estimates obtained from one million T cells were thought to be underestimates.

CDR1 is SGHNT and CDR2 is YYREEE in the germline V gene (reference sequence). The CDR3 consists of 18 residues. Trimming took 0 bases from V and 2 from J; bases not matched to a gene: 12. Healthy Caucasian individuals from Russia aged about 6 to 90 were enrolled as donors. The sequence came from a woman between 18 and 29 years old in good health. The chain has TRBV5-4 and TRBJ2-5, with TRBD1 matching 8 bases. The material sequenced was blood. DNA for the CDR3: TGTGCCAGCAGCTTGGAGACAGGGGTTCGTGTCCAACAAGAGACCCAGTACTTC. Amino acids: CASSLETGVRVQQETQYF.